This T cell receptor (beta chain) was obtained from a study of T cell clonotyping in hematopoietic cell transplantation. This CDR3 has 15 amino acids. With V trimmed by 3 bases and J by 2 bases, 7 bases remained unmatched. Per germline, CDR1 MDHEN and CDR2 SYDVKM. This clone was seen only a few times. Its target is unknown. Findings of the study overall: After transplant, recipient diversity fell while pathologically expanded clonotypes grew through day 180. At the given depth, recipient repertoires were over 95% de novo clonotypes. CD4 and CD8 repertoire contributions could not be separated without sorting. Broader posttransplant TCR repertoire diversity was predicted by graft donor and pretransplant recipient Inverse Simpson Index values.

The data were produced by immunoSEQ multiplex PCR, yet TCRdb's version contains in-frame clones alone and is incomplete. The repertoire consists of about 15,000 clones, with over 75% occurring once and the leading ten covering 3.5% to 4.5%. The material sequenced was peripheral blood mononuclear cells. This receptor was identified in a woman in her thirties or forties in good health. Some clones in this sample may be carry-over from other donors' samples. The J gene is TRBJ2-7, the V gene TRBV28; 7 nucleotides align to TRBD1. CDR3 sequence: CASSFRQGGAYEQYF. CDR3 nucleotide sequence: TGTGCCAGCAGTTTCCGACAGGGTGGGGCCTACGAGCAGTACTTC.